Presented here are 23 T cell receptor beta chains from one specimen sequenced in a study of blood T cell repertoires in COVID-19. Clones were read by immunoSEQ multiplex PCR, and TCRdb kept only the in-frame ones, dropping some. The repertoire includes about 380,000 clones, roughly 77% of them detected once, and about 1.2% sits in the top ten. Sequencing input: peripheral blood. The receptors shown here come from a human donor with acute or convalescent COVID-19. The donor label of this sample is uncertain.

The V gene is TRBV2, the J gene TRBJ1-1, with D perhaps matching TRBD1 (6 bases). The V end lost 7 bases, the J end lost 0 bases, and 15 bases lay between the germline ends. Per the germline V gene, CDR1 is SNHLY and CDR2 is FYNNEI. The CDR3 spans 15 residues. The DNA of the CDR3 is TGTGCCAGCACTCGGACGGGACATATGAACACTGAAGCTTTCTTT. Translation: CASTRTGHMNTEAFF.

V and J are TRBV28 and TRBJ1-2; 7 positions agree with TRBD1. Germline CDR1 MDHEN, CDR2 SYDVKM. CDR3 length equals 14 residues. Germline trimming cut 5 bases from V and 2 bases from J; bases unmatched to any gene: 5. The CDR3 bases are TGTGCCAGCAGTGGGGTGACAGGGAACTATGGCTACACCTTC. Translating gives CASSGVTGNYGYTF.

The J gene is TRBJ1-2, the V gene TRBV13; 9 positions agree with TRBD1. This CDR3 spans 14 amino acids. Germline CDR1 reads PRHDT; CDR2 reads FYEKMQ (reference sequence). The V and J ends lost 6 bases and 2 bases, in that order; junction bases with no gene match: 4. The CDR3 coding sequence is TGTGCCAGCAGTCTCGGACAGGGGAACTATGGCTACACCTTC. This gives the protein CASSLGQGNYGYTF. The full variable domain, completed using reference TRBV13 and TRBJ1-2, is AAGVIQSPRHLIKEKRETATLKCYPIPRHDTVYWYQQGPGQDPQFLISFYEKMQSDKGSIPDRFSAQQFSDYHSELNMSSLELGDSALYFCASSLGQGNYGYTFGSGTRLTVV.

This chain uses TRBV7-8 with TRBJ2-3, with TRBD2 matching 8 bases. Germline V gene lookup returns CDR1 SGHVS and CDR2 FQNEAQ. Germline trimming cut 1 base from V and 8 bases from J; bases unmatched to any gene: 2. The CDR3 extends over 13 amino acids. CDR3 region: CASSLEAGVTQYF. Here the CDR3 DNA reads TGTGCCAGCAGCTTAGAAGCGGGGGTTACGCAGTATTTT.

In nucleotides, the CDR3 is TGTGCCAGCATCGACAATGGTAATTCACCCCTCCACTTT. This sequence encodes CASIDNGNSPLHF. The chain has TRBV6-6 and TRBJ1-6; D remains unclear. Trimming cost V 7 bases and J 6 bases, with 10 bases left between them. The CDR3 extends over 13 amino acids. Germline CDR1 reads MNHNY; CDR2 reads SVGAGI (reference sequence).

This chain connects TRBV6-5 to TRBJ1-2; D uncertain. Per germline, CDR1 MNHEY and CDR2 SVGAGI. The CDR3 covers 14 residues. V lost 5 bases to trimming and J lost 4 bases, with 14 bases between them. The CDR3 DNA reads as TGTGCCAGCAGTCGACTGCGGGATAGCTATGGCTACACCTTC. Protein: CASSRLRDSYGYTF.

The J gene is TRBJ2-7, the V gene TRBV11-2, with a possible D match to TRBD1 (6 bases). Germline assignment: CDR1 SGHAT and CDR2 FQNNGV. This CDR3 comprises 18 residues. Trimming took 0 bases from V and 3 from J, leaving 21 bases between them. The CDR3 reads CASSLEEQGIGMNYEQYF. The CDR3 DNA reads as TGTGCCAGCAGCTTAGAAGAGCAGGGGATTGGAATGAACTACGAGCAGTACTTC.

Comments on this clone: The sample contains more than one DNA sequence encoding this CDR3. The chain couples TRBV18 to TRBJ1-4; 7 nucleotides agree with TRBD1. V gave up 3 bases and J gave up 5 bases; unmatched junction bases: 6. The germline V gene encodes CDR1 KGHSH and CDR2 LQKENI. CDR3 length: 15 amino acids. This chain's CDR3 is CASSPRQGSNEKLFF. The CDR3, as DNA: TGTGCCAGCTCACCCCGACAGGGTTCCAATGAAAAACTGTTTTTT. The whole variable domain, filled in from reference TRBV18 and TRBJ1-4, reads NAGVMQNPRHLVRRRGQEARLRCSPMKGHSHVYWYRQLPEEGLKFMVYLQKENIIDESGMPKERFSAEFPKEGPSILRIQQVVRGDSAAYFCASSPRQGSNEKLFFGSGTQLSVL.

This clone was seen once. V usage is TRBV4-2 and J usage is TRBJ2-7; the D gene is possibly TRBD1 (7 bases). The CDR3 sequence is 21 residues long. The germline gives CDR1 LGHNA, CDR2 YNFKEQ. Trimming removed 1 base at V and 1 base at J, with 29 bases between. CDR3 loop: CASSQGPAEAKFQGGSYEQYF. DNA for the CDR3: TGTGCCAGCAGCCAAGGACCGGCAGAGGCAAAGTTCCAGGGGGGATCCTACGAGCAGTACTTC.

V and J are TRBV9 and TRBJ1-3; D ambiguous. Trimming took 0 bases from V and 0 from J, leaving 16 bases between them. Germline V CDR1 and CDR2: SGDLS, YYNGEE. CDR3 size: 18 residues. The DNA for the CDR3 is TGTGCCAGCAGCGTAGGGCAGGTTACCGGCCCCTCTGGAAACACCATATATTTT. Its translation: CASSVGQVTGPSGNTIYF.

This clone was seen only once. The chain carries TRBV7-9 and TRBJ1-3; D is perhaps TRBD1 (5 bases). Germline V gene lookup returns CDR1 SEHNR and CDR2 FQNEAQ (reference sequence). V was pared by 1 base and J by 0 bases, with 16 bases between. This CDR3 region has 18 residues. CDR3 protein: CASSLGSPGSFSGNTIYF. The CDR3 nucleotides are TGTGCCAGCAGCTTAGGATCCCCAGGGTCCTTCTCTGGAAACACCATATATTTT.

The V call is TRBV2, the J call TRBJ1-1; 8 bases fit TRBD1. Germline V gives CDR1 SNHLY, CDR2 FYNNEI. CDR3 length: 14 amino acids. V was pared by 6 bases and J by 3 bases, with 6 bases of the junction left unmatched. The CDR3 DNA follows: TGTGCCAGCAGCCTCTCGACAGGGGACACTGAAGCTTTCTTT. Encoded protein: CASSLSTGDTEAFF.

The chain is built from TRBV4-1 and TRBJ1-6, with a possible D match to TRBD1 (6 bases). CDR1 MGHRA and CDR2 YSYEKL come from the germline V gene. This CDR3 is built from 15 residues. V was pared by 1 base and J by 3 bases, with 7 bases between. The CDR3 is CASSQGQDYNSPLHF. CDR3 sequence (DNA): TGCGCCAGCAGCCAAGGACAGGACTATAATTCACCCCTCCACTTT.

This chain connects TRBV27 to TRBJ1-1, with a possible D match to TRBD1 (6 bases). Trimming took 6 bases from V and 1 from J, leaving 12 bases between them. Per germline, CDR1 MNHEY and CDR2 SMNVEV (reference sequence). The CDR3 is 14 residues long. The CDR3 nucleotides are TGTGCCAGCAGGTTCTCCAGGGGGAACACTGAAGCTTTCTTT. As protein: CASRFSRGNTEAFF.

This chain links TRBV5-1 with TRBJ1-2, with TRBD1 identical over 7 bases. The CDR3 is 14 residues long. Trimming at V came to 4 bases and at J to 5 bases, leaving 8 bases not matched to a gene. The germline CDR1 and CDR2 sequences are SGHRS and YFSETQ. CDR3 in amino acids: CASSPGTVGYGYTF. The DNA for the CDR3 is TGCGCCAGCAGCCCCGGGACAGTAGGTTATGGCTACACCTTC.

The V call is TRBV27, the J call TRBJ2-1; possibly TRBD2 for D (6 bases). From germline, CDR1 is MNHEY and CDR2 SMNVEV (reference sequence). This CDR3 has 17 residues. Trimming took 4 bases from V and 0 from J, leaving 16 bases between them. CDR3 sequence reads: CASSSHKAGPSYNEQFF. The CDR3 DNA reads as TGTGCCAGCAGTTCCCACAAAGCGGGCCCCTCCTACAATGAGCAGTTCTTC.

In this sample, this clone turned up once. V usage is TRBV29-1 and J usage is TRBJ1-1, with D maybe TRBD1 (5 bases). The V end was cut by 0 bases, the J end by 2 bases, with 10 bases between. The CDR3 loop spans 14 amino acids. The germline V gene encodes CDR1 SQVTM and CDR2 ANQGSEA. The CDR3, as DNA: TGCAGCGTTGAAGATTGGGGGGACAACACTGAAGCTTTCTTT. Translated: CSVEDWGDNTEAFF.

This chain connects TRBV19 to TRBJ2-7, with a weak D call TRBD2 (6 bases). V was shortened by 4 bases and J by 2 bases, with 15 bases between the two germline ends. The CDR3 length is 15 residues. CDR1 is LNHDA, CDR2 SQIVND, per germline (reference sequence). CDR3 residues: CASSRQAGGAYEQYF. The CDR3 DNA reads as TGTGCCAGTAGTAGACAAGCCGGGGGAGCCTACGAGCAGTACTTC.

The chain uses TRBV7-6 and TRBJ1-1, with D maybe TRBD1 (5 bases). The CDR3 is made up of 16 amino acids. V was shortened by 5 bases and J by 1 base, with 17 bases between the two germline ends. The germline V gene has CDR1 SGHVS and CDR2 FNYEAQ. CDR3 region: CASSPRSGFSNTEAFF. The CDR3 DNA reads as TGTGCCAGCAGCCCCCGCTCAGGGTTCTCGAACACTGAAGCTTTCTTT.

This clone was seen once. This CDR3 reads CASSEYLRGRNEQFF. For the CDR3, the DNA is TGTGCCAGCAGTGAATATCTCAGGGGCCGCAATGAGCAGTTCTTC. The chain combines TRBV25-1 with TRBJ2-1, with D possibly matching TRBD1 (6 bases). Germline values: CDR1 MGHDK, CDR2 SYGVNS. This CDR3 spans 15 amino acids. V shed 0 bases and J shed 6 bases, with 12 bases lying between them.

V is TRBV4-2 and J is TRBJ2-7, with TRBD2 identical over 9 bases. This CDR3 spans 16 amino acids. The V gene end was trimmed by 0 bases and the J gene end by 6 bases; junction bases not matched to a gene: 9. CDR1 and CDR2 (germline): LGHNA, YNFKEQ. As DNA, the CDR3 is TGTGCCAGCAGCCAAGATCGGACTAGCGCAAGATCCGAGCAGTACTTC. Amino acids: CASSQDRTSARSEQYF.

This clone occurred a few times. In nucleotides, the CDR3 is TGTGCCAGCAGGCATTTACTAGCGGGAGTCCACGATGAGCAGTTCTTC. This codes for CASRHLLAGVHDEQFF. V is TRBV7-9 and J is TRBJ2-1, with 11 positions matching TRBD2. The CDR3 totals 16 residues. With V trimmed by 6 bases and J by 8 bases, 12 bases remained unmatched. CDR1 and CDR2 from the germline V gene are SEHNR and FQNEAQ (reference sequence).

The CDR3 DNA reads as TGTGCCAGCAGCGTTGCCGAGACCTATAATTCACCCCTCCACTTT. It codes for CASSVAETYNSPLHF. This chain joins TRBV9 and TRBJ1-6; D ambiguous. V dropped 2 bases and J dropped 2 bases, with 8 bases sitting between them. Germline V lookup: CDR1 SGDLS, CDR2 YYNGEE. The CDR3 is 15 amino acids. The full variable domain, rest sourced from reference TRBV9 and TRBJ1-6, is DSGVTQTPKHLITATGQRVTLRCSPRSGDLSVYWYQQSLDQGLQFLIQYYNGEERAKGNILERFSAQQFPDLHSELNLSSLELGDSALYFCASSVAETYNSPLHFGNGTRLTVT.